This paragraph reports one T cell receptor beta chain. Followed over time, Seattle patients had been enrolled while infection was active. This sample was included in a study of blood T cell repertoires in COVID-19. Across the whole study: The samples span acute and convalescent COVID-19 from the United States, Italy and Spain. Sources were T cells, B-cell-depleted T cells, or PBMCs; the material itself was cDNA or gDNA.

The germline V gene has CDR1 SQVTM and CDR2 ANQGSEA. This CDR3 has 14 amino acids. The V gene lost 2 bases and the J gene lost 1 base, with 11 bases spanning the gap. Original analysis: Nucleated cell counts were estimated from reference gene primer amplification. Repertoires were generated with immunoSEQ multiplex PCR, while TCRdb's copy carries only in-frame clones and drops some. Clone size and V and J calls were adopted from that table, with D and trimming inferred from the DNA. The table includes about 130,000 clones, about nine tenths detected once. The sample consisted of peripheral blood. The receptor comes from a woman in her 70s with COVID-19, enrolled during active disease. J is TRBJ1-1 and V is TRBV29-1; possible D gene TRBD1, 5 bases. The CDR3 DNA reads TGCAGCGTTGAACTGGGGCCCCAGAACACTGAAGCTTTCTTT. The encoded protein is CSVELGPQNTEAFF.